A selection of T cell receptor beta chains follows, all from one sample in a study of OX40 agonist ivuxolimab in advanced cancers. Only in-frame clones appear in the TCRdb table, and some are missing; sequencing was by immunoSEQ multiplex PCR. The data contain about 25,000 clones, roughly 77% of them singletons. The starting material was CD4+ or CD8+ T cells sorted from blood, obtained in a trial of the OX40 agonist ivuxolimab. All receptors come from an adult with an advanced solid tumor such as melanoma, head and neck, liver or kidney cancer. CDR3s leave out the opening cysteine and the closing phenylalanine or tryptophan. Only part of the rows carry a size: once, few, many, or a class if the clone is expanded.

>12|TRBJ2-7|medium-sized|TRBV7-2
ASSLVSGPGEQY
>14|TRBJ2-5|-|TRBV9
ASSAGTSGGPETQY
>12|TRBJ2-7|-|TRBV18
ASSPGTGGAEQY
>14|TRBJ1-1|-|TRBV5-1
ASSLEGESTGTEAF
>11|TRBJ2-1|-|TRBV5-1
ASSLVMGGEQF
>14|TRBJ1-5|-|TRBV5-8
ASSSTRTGNNQPQH
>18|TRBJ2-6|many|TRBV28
ASSFGAGSLTPSGANVLT
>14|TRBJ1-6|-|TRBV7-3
ASRLVGGIYNSPLH
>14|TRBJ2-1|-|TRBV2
AIYPTSGRVGNEQF
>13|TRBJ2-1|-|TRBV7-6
ASTLNAGGKNEQF
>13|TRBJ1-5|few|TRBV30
AWSKELGSNQPQH
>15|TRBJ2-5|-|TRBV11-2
ASSLALTGVHQETQY
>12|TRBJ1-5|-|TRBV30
AWSVGIAGQPQH
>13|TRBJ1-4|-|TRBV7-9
ASSLGGRGDEKLF
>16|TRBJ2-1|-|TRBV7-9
ASSPMIPILAGENEQF
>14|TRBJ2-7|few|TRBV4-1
ASSQNSGRGSYEQY
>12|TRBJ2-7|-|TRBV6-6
ASSYGQGAYEQY
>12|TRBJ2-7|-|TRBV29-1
SVAGIDRTYEQY
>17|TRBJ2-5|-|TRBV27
ASSPLSPWRSTLGETQY
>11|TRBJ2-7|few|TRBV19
GTGTGSYYEQY
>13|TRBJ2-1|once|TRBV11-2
ASSLVPGTDNEQF
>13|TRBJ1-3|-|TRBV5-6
ASSLGHPSGNTIY
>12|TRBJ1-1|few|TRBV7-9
ASSLDPGITEAF
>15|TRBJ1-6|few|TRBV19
ASSIDLFGGPSSPLH
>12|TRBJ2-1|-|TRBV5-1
ASTSGFGYNEQF
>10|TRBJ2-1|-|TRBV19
ASSIGPKGQF
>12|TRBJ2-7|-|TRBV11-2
ASSLGGGYYEQY
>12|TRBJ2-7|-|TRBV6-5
ASSFSGKDLEQY
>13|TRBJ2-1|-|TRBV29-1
SVEGLAGSYNEQF
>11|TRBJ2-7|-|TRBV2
ASRQQSHYEQY
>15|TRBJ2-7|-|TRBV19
ASSMSPLRGAAYEQY
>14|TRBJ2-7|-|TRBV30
AWRPPGSFTSYEQY
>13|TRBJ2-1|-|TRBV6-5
ASSYEGGSYNEQF
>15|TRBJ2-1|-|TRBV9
ASSDGRTSGVYNEQF
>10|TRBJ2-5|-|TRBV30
ACEEGRETQY
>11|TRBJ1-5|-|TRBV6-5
ASSIHSNQPQH
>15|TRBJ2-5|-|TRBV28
ASSWARGTAHQETQY
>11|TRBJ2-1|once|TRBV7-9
AGDLGGYNEQF
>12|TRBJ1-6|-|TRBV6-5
ASSSTRFDSPLH
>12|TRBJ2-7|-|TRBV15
ATSRRGEGNEQY
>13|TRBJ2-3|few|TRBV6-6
ASTPGLAVTDTQY
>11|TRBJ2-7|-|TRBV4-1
ASSQDGAYEQY
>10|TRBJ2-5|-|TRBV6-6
ASSQDTETQY
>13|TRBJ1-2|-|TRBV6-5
ASSYAAGEDYGYT